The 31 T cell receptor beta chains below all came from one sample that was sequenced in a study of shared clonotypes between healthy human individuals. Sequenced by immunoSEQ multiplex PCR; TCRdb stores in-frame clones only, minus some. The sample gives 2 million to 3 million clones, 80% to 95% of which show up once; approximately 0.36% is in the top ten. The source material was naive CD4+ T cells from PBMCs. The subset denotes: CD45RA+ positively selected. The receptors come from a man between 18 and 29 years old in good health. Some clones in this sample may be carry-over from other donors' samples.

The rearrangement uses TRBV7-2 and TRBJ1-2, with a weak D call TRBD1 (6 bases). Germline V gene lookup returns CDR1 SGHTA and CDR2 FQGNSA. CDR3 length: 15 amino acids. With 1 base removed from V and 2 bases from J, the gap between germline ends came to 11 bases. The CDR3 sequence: CASSLGVQGNYGYTF. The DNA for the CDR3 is TGTGCCAGCAGCTTAGGTGTACAGGGAAACTATGGCTACACCTTC.

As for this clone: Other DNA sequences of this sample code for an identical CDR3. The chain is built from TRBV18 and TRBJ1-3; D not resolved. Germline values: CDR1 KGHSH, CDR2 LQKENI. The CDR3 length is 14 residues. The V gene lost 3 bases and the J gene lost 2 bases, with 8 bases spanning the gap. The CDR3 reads CASSPDGAGNTIYF. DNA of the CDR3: TGTGCCAGCTCACCCGACGGGGCTGGAAACACCATATATTTT.

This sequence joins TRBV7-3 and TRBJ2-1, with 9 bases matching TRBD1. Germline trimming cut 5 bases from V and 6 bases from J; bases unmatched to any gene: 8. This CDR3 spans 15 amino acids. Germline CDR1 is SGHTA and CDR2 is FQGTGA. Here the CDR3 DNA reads TGTGCCAGCAGCCCTAGGACAGGGGCGGTCAATGAGCAGTTCTTC. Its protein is CASSPRTGAVNEQFF.

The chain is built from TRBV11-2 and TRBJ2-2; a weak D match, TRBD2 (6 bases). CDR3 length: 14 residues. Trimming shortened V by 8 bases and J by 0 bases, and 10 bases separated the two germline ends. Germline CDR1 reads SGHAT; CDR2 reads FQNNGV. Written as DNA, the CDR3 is TGTGCCAGCGGGGCGGGGACGAACACCGGGGAGCTGTTTTTT. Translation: CASGAGTNTGELFF. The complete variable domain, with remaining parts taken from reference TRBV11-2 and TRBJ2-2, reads EAGVAQSPRYKIIEKRQSVAFWCNPISGHATLYWYQQILGQGPKLLIQFQNNGVVDDSQLPKDRFSAERLKGVDSTLKIQPAKLEDSAVYLCASGAGTNTGELFFGEGSRLTVL.

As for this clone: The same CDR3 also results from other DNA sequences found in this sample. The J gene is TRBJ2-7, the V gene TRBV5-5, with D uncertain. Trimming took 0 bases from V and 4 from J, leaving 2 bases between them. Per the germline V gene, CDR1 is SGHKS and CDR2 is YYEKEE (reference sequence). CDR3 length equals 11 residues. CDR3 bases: TGTGCCAGCAGCTTGGTATACGAGCAGTACTTC. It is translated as CASSLVYEQYF.

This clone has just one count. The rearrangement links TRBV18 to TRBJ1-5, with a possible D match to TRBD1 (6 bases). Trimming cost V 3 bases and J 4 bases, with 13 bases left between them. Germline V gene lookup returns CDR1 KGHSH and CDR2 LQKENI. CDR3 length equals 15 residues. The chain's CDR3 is CASSPQTGSNQPQHF. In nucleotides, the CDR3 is TGTGCCAGCTCACCGCAGACAGGCAGTAATCAGCCCCAGCATTTT.

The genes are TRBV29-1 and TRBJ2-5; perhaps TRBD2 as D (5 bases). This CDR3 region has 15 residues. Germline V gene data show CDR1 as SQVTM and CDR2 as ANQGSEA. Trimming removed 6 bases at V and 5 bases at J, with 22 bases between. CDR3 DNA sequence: TGCAGCGTATTTCGTGCGTCTACGCGGGCGGAGACCCAGTACTTC. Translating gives CSVFRASTRAETQYF.

This chain's CDR3 is CASSLAGTGHTIYF. In DNA form, the CDR3 reads TGTGCCAGCAGCCTTGCCGGGACCGGACACACCATATATTTT. The chain combines TRBV5-4 with TRBJ1-3; possible D gene TRBD1, 5 bases. V gave up 4 bases and J gave up 8 bases, with 16 bases separating them. The CDR3 has 14 amino acids. In germline, CDR1 is SGHNT, CDR2 YYREEE (reference sequence).

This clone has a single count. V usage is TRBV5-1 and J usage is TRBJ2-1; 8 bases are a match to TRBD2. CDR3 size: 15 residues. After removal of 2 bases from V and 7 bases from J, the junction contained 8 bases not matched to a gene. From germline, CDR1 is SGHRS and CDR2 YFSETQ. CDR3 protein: CASSFTSGSTNEQFF. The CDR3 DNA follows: TGCGCCAGCAGCTTCACTAGCGGCAGTACAAATGAGCAGTTCTTC.

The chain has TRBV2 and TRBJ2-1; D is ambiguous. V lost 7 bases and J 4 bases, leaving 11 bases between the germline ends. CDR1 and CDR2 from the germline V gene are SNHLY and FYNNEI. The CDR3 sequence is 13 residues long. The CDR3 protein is CASNENIYNEQFF. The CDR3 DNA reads TGTGCCAGCAACGAGAACATATACAATGAGCAGTTCTTC. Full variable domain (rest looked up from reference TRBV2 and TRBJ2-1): EPEVTQTPSHQVTQMGQEVILRCVPISNHLYFYWYRQILGQKVEFLVSFYNNEISEKSEIFDDQFSVERPDGSNFTLKIRSTKLEDSAMYFCASNENIYNEQFFGPGTRLTVL.

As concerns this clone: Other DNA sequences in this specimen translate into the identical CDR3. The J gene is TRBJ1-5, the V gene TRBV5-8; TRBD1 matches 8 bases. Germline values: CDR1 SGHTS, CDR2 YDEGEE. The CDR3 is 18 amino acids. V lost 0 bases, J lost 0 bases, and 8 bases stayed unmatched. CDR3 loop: CASSLGQGAGYSNQPQHF. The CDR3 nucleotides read TGTGCCAGCAGCTTGGGGCAGGGGGCCGGCTATAGCAATCAGCCCCAGCATTTT.

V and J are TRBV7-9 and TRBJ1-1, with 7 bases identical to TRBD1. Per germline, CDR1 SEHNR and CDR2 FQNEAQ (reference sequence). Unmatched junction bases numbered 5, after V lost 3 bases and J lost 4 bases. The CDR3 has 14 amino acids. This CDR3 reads CASSFEGAGTEAFF. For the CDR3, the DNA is TGTGCCAGCAGCTTCGAGGGGGCGGGCACTGAAGCTTTCTTT.

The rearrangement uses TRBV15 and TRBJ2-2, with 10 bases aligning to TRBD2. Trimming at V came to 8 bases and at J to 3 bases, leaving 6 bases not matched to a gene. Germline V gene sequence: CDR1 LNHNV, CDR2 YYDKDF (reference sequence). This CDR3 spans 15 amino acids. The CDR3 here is CATSQTSGYTGELFF. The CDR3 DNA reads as TGTGCCACCTCCCAGACTAGCGGGTACACCGGGGAGCTGTTTTTT.

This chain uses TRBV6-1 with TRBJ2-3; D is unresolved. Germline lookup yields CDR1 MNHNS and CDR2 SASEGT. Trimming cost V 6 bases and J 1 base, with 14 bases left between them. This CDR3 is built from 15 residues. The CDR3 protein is CASRNLPKRTDTQYF. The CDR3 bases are TGTGCCAGCAGAAACCTCCCCAAGCGCACAGATACGCAGTATTTT.

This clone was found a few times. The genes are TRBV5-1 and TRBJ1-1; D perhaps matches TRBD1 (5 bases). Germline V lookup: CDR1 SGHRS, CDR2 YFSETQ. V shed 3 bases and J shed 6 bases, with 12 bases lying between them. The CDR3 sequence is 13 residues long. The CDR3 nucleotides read TGCGCCAGCAGCTACGGGGGAGACGCTGAAGCTTTCTTT. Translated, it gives CASSYGGDAEAFF.

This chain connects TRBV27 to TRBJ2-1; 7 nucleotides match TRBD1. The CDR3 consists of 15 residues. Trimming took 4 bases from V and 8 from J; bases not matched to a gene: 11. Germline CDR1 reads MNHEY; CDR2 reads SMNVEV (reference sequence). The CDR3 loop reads CASSSDRSRVDEQFF. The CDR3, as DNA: TGTGCCAGCAGTTCGGACAGGAGCCGGGTGGATGAGCAGTTCTTC.

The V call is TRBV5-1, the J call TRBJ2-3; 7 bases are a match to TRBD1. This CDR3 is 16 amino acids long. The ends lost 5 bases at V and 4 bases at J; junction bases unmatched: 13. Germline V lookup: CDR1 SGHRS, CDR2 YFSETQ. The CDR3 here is CASSADWGTVADTQYF. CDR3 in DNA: TGCGCCAGCAGTGCAGACTGGGGGACAGTGGCAGATACGCAGTATTTT.

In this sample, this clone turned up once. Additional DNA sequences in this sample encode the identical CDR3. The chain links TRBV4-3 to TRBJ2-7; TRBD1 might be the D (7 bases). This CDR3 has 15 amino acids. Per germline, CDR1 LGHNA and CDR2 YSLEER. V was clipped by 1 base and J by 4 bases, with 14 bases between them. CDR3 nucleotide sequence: TGCGCCAGCAGCCAAGGACAGGGAGGTTTTTACGAGCAGTACTTC. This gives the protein CASSQGQGGFYEQYF.

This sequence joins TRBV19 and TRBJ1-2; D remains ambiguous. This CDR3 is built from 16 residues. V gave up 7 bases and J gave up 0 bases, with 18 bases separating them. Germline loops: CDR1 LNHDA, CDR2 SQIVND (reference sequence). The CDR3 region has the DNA TGTGCCAGTATGGCGAACAGCCTAACTGCTAACTATGGCTACACCTTC. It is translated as CASMANSLTANYGYTF.

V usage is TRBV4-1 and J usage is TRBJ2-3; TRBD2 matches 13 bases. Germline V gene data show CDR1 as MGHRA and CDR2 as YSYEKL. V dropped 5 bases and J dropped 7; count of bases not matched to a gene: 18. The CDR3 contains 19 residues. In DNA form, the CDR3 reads TGCGCCAGCAGCAGACTAGCGGGAGGCACCGGAAAAACAGAGCATACGCAGTATTTT. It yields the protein CASSRLAGGTGKTEHTQYF.

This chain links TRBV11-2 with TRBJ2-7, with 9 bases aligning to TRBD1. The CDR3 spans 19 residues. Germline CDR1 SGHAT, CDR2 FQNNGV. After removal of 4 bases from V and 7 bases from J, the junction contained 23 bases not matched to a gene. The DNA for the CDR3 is TGTGCCAGCAGCTCTATCCAGGGGAGTCTCCGGGACAGGGCGATTGAGCAGTACTTC. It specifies CASSSIQGSLRDRAIEQYF.

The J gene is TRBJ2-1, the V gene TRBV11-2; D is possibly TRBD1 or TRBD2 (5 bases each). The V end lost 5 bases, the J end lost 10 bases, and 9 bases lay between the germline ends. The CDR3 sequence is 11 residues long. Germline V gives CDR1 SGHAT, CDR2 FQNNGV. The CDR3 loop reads CASSQGDEQFF. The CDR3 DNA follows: TGTGCCAGCAGCCAGGGAGACGAGCAGTTCTTC.

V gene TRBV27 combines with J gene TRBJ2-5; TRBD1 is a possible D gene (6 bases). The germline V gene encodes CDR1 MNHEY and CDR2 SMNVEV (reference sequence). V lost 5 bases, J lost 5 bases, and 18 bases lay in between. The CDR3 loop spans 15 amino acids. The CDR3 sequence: CASSVARQGLETQYF. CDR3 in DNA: TGTGCCAGCAGTGTTGCACGGCAGGGGTTGGAGACCCAGTACTTC.

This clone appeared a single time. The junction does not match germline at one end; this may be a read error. CDR3 sequence reads: CASSVAAGRVETQYF. CDR3 DNA: TGTGCCAGCAGCGTAGCGGCAGGGAGGGTGGAGACCCAGTACTTC. The rearrangement uses TRBV7-9 and TRBJ2-5; 7 nucleotides match TRBD2. The CDR3 sequence is 15 residues long. CDR1 is SEHNR, CDR2 FQNEAQ, per germline (reference sequence).

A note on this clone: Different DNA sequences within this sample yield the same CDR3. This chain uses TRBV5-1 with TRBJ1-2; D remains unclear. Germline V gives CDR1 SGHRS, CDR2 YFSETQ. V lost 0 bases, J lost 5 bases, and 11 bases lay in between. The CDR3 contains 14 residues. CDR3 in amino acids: CASSLAPGPYGYTF. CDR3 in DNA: TGCGCCAGCAGCTTGGCGCCGGGCCCTTATGGCTACACCTTC.

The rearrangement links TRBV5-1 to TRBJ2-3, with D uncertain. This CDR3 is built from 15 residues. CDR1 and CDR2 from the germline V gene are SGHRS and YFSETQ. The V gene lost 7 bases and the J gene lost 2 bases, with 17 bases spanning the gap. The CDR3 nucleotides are TGCGCCAGCCTCCCGGGTGACGGGCTCACAGATACGCAGTATTTT. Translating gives CASLPGDGLTDTQYF.

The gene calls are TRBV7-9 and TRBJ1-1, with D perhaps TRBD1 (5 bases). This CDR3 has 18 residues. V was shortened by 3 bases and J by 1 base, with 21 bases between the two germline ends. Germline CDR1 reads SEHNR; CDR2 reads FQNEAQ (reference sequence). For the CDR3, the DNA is TGTGCCAGCAGCTTCCCGGGCACAGGCAGAACAACGAACACTGAAGCTTTCTTT. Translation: CASSFPGTGRTTNTEAFF.

The CDR3 DNA is TGCGCCAGCAGCCAACCCCGGACAGGGGGCGTTTCTGGGGCCAACGTCCTGACTTTC. It yields the protein CASSQPRTGGVSGANVLTF. V gene TRBV4-1 combines with J gene TRBJ2-6, with 11 bases lining up with TRBD1. The junction had 7 bases not matched to a gene; V was cut back by 2 bases and J by 1 base. Germline CDR1 is MGHRA and CDR2 is YSYEKL. This CDR3 has 19 residues.

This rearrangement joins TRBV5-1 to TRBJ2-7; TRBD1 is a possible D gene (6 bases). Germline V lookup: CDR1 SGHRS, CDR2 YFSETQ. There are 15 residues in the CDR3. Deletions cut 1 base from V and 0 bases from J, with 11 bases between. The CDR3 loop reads CASSLKLDSSYEQYF. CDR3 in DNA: TGCGCCAGCAGCTTGAAACTGGACAGCTCCTACGAGCAGTACTTC.

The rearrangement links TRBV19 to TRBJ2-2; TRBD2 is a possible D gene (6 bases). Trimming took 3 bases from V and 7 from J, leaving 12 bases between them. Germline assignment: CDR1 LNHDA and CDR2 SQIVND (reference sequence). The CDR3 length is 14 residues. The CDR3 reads CASSIRTTNGELFF. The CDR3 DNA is TGTGCCAGTAGTATCAGGACTACGAACGGGGAGCTGTTTTTT. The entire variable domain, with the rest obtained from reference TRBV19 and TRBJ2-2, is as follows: DGGITQSPKYLFRKEGQNVTLSCEQNLNHDAMYWYRQDPGQGLRLIYYSQIVNDFQKGDIAEGYSVSREKKESFPLTVTSAQKNPTAFYLCASSIRTTNGELFFGEGSRLTVL.

DNA of the CDR3: TGCGCCAGCAGCTTGACTCCTGAAATAGCCAAAAACATTCAGTACTTC. It specifies CASSLTPEIAKNIQYF. This chain uses TRBV5-1 with TRBJ2-4; no clear D. CDR1 is SGHRS, CDR2 YFSETQ, per germline. The V end lost 1 base, the J end lost 0 bases, and 11 bases lay between the germline ends. The CDR3 consists of 16 residues.